Listed here are 24 T cell receptor beta chains from one sample, sequenced in a study of CD8 T cells in Susac syndrome. A quantity of roughly 0.5 to 1 ug RNA underwent reverse transcription using random hexamers. Each CDR3 protein is one row after TCRdb ran MiXCR on the immunoSEQ multiplex PCR reads. The sample holds roughly 150,000 distinct CDR3 sequences, 95% to 96% seen once. The sample taken for sequencing was CD8+ T cells from PBMCs. The receptors derive from a human donor with multiple sclerosis.

CDR3 coding DNA: TGTGCCAGTAGTACAGGACAGGGAGAGTTCTTC. Its protein is CASSTGQGEFF. This chain uses TRBV19 with TRBJ2-1, with TRBD1 matching over 8 bases. Germline assignment: CDR1 LNHDA and CDR2 SQIVND (reference sequence). V was pared by 4 bases and J by 14 bases, with 4 bases of the junction left unmatched. CDR3 length: 11 residues. The full variable domain, in which reference TRBV19 and TRBJ2-1 provide the parts outside the CDR3, is DGGITQSPKYLFRKEGQNVTLSCEQNLNHDAMYWYRQDPGQGLRLIYYSQIVNDFQKGDIAEGYSVSREKKESFPLTVTSAQKNPTAFYLCASSTGQGEFFGPGTRLTVL.

V and J are TRBV29-1 and TRBJ1-2, with D unresolved. V lost 1 base and J 0 bases, leaving 12 bases between the germline ends. Germline V gene sequence: CDR1 SQVTM, CDR2 ANQGSEA. The CDR3 covers 15 residues. The CDR3 loop is CSVEVERPPNYGYTF. The DNA of the CDR3 is TGCAGCGTTGAAGTTGAGAGGCCCCCTAACTATGGCTACACCTTC.

The rearrangement uses TRBV20-1 and TRBJ2-3; 7 bases are shared with TRBD1. The junction had 5 bases not matched to a gene; V was cut back by 1 base and J by 1 base. This CDR3 is built from 15 residues. Germline CDR1 and CDR2: DFQATT and SNEGSKA (reference sequence). CDR3 protein: CSARVDRVRTDTQYF. CDR3 DNA: TGCAGTGCTAGAGTTGACAGGGTACGCACAGATACGCAGTATTTT.

The chain links TRBV19 to TRBJ1-2, with D unclear. CDR1 and CDR2 (germline): LNHDA, SQIVND (reference sequence). V dropped 5 bases and J dropped 4 bases, with 11 bases sitting between them. The CDR3 contains 13 residues. The CDR3 sequence is CASSFPSRYGYTF. CDR3 nucleotides: TGTGCCAGTAGTTTTCCCTCTCGCTATGGCTACACCTTC.

This chain connects TRBV9 to TRBJ2-1, with 8 positions matching TRBD2. Germline V gene sequence: CDR1 SGDLS, CDR2 YYNGEE. This CDR3 comprises 16 residues. V was pared by 0 bases and J by 8 bases, with 10 bases of the junction left unmatched. The CDR3: CASSVATGGPRDEQFF. The DNA of the CDR3 is TGTGCCAGCAGCGTAGCTACGGGGGGGCCTCGGGATGAGCAGTTCTTC.

The gene calls are TRBV29-1 and TRBJ1-5; no clear D. V shed 6 bases and J shed 11 bases, with 14 bases lying between them. CDR3 size: 11 residues. Germline loops: CDR1 SQVTM, CDR2 ANQGSEA. The CDR3 sequence is CSVEESGAQHF. CDR3 sequence (DNA): TGCAGCGTCGAGGAGTCCGGGGCCCAGCATTTT.

The genes are TRBV29-1 and TRBJ2-3; a weak D match, TRBD1 (5 bases). This CDR3 is built from 13 residues. Trimming stripped 3 bases from V and 2 bases from J, with 9 bases between. Germline V gives CDR1 SQVTM, CDR2 ANQGSEA. CDR3: CSVDKGDTDTQYF. Here the CDR3 DNA reads TGCAGCGTTGATAAAGGGGACACAGATACGCAGTATTTT.

This clonotype was recorded once. This chain joins TRBV5-1 and TRBJ2-7; perhaps D is TRBD1 or TRBD2 (5 bases each). CDR1 is SGHRS and CDR2 is YFSETQ in the germline V gene. The CDR3 sequence is 15 residues long. V dropped 0 bases and J dropped 1 base, with 11 bases sitting between them. Here the CDR3 DNA reads TGCGCCAGCAGCTTGGATATCGGGGCTTCCTACGAGCAGTACTTC. Translation gives CASSLDIGASYEQYF.

The rearrangement joins TRBV27 to TRBJ2-7, with 9 bases that match TRBD1. The CDR3 has 14 residues. CDR1 MNHEY and CDR2 SMNVEV come from the germline V gene (reference sequence). Germline trimming cut 5 bases from V and 5 bases from J; bases unmatched to any gene: 7. Written as DNA, the CDR3 is TGTGCCAGCAGTCCAGGGACAGGGAAGAACGAGCAGTACGTC. Translated: CASSPGTGKNEQYV.

This clonotype was detected only once. The genes are TRBV29-1 and TRBJ2-2, with D unresolved. Per germline, CDR1 SQVTM and CDR2 ANQGSEA. The V and J ends lost 6 bases and 3 bases respectively, with 8 bases between them. The CDR3 is 12 residues long. The CDR3 DNA reads as TGCAGCGTGCTGGGGTACACCGGGGAGCTGTTTTTT. This codes for CSVLGYTGELFF.

The chain employs TRBV7-9 and TRBJ1-5; D remains ambiguous. Trimming pared 5 bases from V and 8 bases from J, leaving 10 bases between. The CDR3 extends over 12 amino acids. Germline CDR1 SEHNR, CDR2 FQNEAQ (reference sequence). The CDR3 here is CASSPSWEPQHF. Written as DNA, the CDR3 is TGTGCCAGCAGCCCATCCTGGGAGCCCCAGCATTTT. Complete variable domain (other parts from reference TRBV7-9 and TRBJ1-5): DTGVSQNPRHKITKRGQNVTFRCDPISEHNRLYWYRQTLGQGPEFLTYFQNEAQLEKSRLLSDRFSAERPKGSFSTLEIQRTEQGDSAMYLCASSPSWEPQHFGDGTRLSIL.

This clonotype was seen only once. V gene TRBV27 combines with J gene TRBJ1-2; 7 bases match TRBD1. J was trimmed by 6 bases and V by 0 bases; bases with no gene match: 4. The CDR3 runs 14 residues. In germline, CDR1 is MNHEY, CDR2 SMNVEV (reference sequence). The CDR3: CASSLSEGGNGYTF. The CDR3 DNA sequence: TGTGCCAGCAGTTTATCGGAAGGGGGCAATGGCTACACCTTC.

The chain employs TRBV12-3 or TRBV12-4 and TRBJ2-7, with D possibly being TRBD1 (6 bases). The length of the CDR3 is 13 residues. The V and J ends lost 3 bases and 2 bases respectively, with 8 bases between them. The CDR3 coding sequence is TGTGCCAGCAGTTTCCAGGGGCCCTACGAGCAGTACTTC. Its translation: CASSFQGPYEQYF.

The chain uses TRBV20-1 and TRBJ2-7; D is unresolved. From germline, CDR1 is DFQATT and CDR2 SNEGSKA (reference sequence). The CDR3 runs to 15 residues. V shed 0 bases and J shed 0 bases, with 12 bases lying between them. CDR3 in DNA: TGCAGTGCTAGAGATGTGGCACTGAGCTCCTACGAGCAGTACTTC. It yields the protein CSARDVALSSYEQYF.

This clonotype was counted only a few times. The chain recombines TRBV6-5 with TRBJ1-2; D is unclear. The CDR3 length is 13 residues. Trimming cost V 3 bases and J 3 bases, with 8 bases left between them. Germline assignment: CDR1 MNHEY and CDR2 SVGAGI. This CDR3 is CASSYGQDYGYTF. The CDR3 DNA sequence: TGTGCCAGCAGTTATGGGCAGGACTATGGCTACACCTTC.

J is TRBJ2-3 and V is TRBV12-3 or TRBV12-4; 13 bases match TRBD2. The CDR3 consists of 19 residues. The junction had 9 bases not matched to a gene; V was cut back by 3 bases and J by 0 bases. CDR3 bases: TGTGCCAGCAGTTTCCCGACGGGGACTAGCGGGATTAGCACAGATACGCAGTATTTT. It specifies CASSFPTGTSGISTDTQYF.

The chain recombines TRBV6-5 with TRBJ1-5; D remains ambiguous. With 6 bases removed from V and 0 bases from J, the gap between germline ends came to 12 bases. Germline CDR1 is MNHEY and CDR2 is SVGAGI. The CDR3 contains 15 residues. The CDR3 nucleotides read TGTGCCAGCAGCCTCGATTTTTATAGCAATCAGCCCCAGCATTTT. Amino acid sequence: CASSLDFYSNQPQHF.

The chain links TRBV7-9 to TRBJ2-7, with D perhaps matching TRBD1 (6 bases). Trimming took off 0 bases at V and 5 bases at J, with 17 bases between the two ends. This CDR3 has 16 amino acids. The germline V gene has CDR1 SEHNR and CDR2 FQNEAQ (reference sequence). The CDR3 region has the DNA TGTGCCAGCAGCTTAGCGACCCAGGGGCTAAAGGACGAGCAGTACTTC. Its translation: CASSLATQGLKDEQYF.

V gene TRBV27 combines with J gene TRBJ2-5; maybe TRBD2 (5 bases). Germline values: CDR1 MNHEY, CDR2 SMNVEV (reference sequence). The CDR3 loop spans 12 amino acids. Trimming shortened V by 3 bases and J by 4 bases, and 6 bases separated the two germline ends. The CDR3 bases are TGTGCCAGCAGTTTTGGAGGAGAGACCCAGTACTTC. This encodes CASSFGGETQYF.

The chain recombines TRBV25-1 with TRBJ2-5; tentative D call: TRBD1 (6 bases). Trimming removed 6 bases at V and 5 bases at J, with 19 bases between. Per germline, CDR1 MGHDK and CDR2 SYGVNS. This CDR3 has 15 residues. The CDR3 sequence: CASSHLSRGWETQYF. The CDR3 bases are TGTGCCAGCAGCCACCTCTCCAGGGGATGGGAGACCCAGTACTTC.

The chain combines TRBV6-5 with TRBJ2-1; no clear D. V gave up 7 bases and J gave up 10 bases, with 11 bases separating them. The CDR3 is 11 amino acids. CDR1 is MNHEY and CDR2 is SVGAGI in the germline V gene. CDR3 in amino acids: CASILGWEQFF. The CDR3 nucleotides read TGTGCCAGCATTCTAGGGTGGGAGCAGTTCTTC.

The chain couples TRBV25-1 to TRBJ2-2, with TRBD1 matching 9 bases. Germline V gene lookup returns CDR1 MGHDK and CDR2 SYGVNS. The CDR3 length is 16 residues. The V segment lost 5 bases and the J segment 4 bases; nucleotides outside the gene matches: 8. The CDR3 nucleotides read TGTGCCAGCAGTCCCCACGGGACAGGGACCACCGGGGAGCTGTTTTTT. Protein sequence: CASSPHGTGTTGELFF.

This chain connects TRBV5-6 to TRBJ2-5; D is undetermined. Looked up from germline, CDR1 is SGHDT and CDR2 is YYEEEE. CDR3 length: 14 residues. Trimming stripped 0 bases from V and 7 bases from J, with 13 bases between. For the CDR3, the DNA is TGTGCCAGCAGCTTGGCCGTGGCCACTGCGACCCAGTACTTC. This translates into CASSLAVATATQYF. The full variable domain, its missing parts supplied by reference TRBV5-6 and TRBJ2-5, is DAGVTQSPTHLIKTRGQQVTLRCSPKSGHDTVSWYQQALGQGPQFIFQYYEEEERQRGNFPDRFSGHQFPNYSSELNVNALLLGDSALYLCASSLAVATATQYFGPGTRLLVL.

The CDR3 coding sequence is TGTGCCAGCAGCCAGGGACCCGTCTCCTACGAGCAGTACGTC. Amino acid sequence: CASSQGPVSYEQYV. The chain couples TRBV3-1 to TRBJ2-7; TRBD1 or TRBD2 may be the D gene (5 bases each). This CDR3 has 14 amino acids. CDR1 and CDR2 from the germline V gene are LGHDT and YNNKEL (reference sequence). V lost 3 bases, J lost 0 bases, and 9 bases lay in between.